This section outlines one TCR beta chain sequence together with its context. The antigen remains unidentified. Data came from immunoSEQ multiplex PCR; TCRdb stores just in-frame clones and leaves some out. The sample holds tens of thousands of clones, 91% seen once. The data are from a study of OX40 agonist ivuxolimab in advanced cancers. About the study: Patients enrolled in dose escalation were diagnosed with hepatocellular carcinoma, melanoma, renal cell or head and neck cancer. Under the entry rules, prior anti-PD-1, anti-PD-L1 or anti-CTLA-4 therapy was allowed, and roughly 39% had some. Regarding the study as a whole: Some nonresponders additionally presented with little normalized T-cell clonal expansion. Determination of antigen specificity was not performed for the expanded peripheral T cells.

The CDR3 has 15 amino acids. Germline assignment: CDR1 SNHLY and CDR2 FYNNEI. The V and J ends lost 5 bases and 2 bases, in that order; junction bases with no gene match: 6. The specimen was CD4+ or CD8+ T cells sorted from blood, collected in a trial of the OX40 agonist ivuxolimab. The chain recombines TRBV2 with TRBJ1-2; TRBD1 aligns across 9 bases. This clonotype was obtained from an adult with an advanced solid tumor such as melanoma, head and neck, liver or kidney cancer. CDR3 in amino acids: CASSPTGTGNYGYTF. CDR3 bases: TGTGCCAGCAGTCCGACCGGGACAGGGAACTATGGCTACACCTTC.